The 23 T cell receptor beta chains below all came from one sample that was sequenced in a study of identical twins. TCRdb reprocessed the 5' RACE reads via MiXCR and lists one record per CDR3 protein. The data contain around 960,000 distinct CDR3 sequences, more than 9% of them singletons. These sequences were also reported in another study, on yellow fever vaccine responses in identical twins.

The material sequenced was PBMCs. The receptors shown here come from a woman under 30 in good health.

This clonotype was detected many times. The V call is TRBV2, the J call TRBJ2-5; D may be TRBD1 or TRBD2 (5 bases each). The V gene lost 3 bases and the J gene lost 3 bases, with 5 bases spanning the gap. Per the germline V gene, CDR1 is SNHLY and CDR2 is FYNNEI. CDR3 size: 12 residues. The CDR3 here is CASSEGEETQYF. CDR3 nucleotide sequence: TGTGCCAGCAGTGAGGGGGAAGAGACCCAGTACTTC.

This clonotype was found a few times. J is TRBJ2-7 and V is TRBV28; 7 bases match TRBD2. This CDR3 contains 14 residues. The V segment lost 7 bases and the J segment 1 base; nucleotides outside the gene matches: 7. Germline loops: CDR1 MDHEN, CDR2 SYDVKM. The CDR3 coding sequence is TGTGCCAGCATTAAAAGCGGGACGTCCTACGAGCAGTACTTC. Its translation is CASIKSGTSYEQYF.

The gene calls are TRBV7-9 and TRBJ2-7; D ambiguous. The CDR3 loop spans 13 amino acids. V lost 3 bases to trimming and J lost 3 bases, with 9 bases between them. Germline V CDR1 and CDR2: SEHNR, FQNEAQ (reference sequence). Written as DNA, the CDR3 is TGTGCCAGCAGCTTGAAAGGGATCTACGAGCAGTACGTC. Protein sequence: CASSLKGIYEQYV.

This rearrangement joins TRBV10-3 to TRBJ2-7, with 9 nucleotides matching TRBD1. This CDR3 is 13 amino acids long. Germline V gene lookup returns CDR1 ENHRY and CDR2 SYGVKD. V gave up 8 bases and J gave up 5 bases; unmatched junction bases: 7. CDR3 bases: TGTGCCATCGGCAGGACAGGGGAAGACGAGCAGTACTTC. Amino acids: CAIGRTGEDEQYF.

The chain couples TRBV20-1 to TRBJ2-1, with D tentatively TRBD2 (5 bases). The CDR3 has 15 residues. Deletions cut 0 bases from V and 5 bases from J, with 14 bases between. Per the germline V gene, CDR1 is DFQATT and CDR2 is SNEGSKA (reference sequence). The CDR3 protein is CSARDPSGSDNEQFF. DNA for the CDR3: TGCAGTGCTAGAGATCCGTCGGGGTCTGACAATGAGCAGTTCTTC.

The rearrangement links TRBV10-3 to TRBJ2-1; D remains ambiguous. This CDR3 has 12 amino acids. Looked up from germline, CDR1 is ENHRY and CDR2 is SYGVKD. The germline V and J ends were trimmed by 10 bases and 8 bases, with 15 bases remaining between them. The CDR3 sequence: CATRRDGDEQFF. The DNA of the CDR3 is TGTGCCACCAGAAGGGATGGAGATGAGCAGTTCTTC.

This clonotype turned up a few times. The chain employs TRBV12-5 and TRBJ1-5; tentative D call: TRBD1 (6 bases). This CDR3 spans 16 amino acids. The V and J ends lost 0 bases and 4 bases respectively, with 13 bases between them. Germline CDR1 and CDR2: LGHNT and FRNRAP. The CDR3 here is CASGLVLGTPNQPQHF. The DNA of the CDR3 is TGTGCTAGTGGTTTGGTACTGGGGACACCGAATCAGCCCCAGCATTTT.

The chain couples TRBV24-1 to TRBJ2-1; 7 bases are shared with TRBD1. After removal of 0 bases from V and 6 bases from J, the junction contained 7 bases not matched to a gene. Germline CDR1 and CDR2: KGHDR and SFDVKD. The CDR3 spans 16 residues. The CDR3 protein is CATSDLEGAPRNEQFF. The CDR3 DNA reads TGTGCCACCAGTGATTTGGAGGGGGCGCCCCGCAATGAGCAGTTCTTC.

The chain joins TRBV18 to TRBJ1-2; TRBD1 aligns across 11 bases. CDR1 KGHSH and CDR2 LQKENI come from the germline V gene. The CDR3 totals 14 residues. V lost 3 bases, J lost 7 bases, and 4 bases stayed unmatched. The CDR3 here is CASSPGQGARGYTF. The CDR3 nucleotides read TGTGCCAGCTCACCCGGACAGGGGGCGCGTGGCTACACCTTC.

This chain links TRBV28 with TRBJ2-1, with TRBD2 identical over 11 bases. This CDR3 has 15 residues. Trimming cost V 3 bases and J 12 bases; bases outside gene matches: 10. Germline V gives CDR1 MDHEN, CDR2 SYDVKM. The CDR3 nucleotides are TGTGCCAGCAGTTTGGTACCTAGCGGGAGGATAGGGCAGTTCTTC. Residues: CASSLVPSGRIGQFF.

CDR3 coding DNA: TGTGCCAGCTCACCAAGAGAGGCGCACTCTGGGGCCAACGTCCTGACTTTC. This gives the protein CASSPREAHSGANVLTF. The rearrangement uses TRBV18 and TRBJ2-6; D gene uncertain. The germline V and J ends were trimmed by 2 bases and 0 bases, with 11 bases remaining between them. Germline V gives CDR1 KGHSH, CDR2 LQKENI. The CDR3 covers 17 residues.

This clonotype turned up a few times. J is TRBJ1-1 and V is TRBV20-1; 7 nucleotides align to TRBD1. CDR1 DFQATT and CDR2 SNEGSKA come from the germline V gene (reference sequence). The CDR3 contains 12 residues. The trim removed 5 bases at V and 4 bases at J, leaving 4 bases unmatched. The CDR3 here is CSAQTGTTEAFF. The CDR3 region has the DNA TGCAGTGCTCAGACAGGGACCACTGAAGCTTTCTTT.

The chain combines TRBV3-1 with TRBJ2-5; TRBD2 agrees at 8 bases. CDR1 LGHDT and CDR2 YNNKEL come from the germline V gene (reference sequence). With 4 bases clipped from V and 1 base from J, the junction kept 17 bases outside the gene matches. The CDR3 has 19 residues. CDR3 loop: CASSRSTTSGGGVQETQYF. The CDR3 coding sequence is TGTGCCAGCAGCCGGAGTACAACTAGCGGAGGTGGGGTCCAAGAGACCCAGTACTTC.

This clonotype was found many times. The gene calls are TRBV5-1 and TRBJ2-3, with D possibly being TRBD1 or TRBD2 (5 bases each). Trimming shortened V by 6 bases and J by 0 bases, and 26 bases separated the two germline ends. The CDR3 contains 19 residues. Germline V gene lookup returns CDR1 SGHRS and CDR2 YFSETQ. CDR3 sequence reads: CASTTRDPRRPTSTDTQYF. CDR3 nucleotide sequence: TGCGCCAGCACCACTCGGGACCCGCGCAGACCCACTAGCACAGATACGCAGTATTTT.

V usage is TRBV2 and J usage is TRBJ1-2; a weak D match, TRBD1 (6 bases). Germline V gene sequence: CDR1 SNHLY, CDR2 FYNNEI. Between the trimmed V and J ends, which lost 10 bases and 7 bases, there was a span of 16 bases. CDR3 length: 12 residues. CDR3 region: CAIIRGGAGYTF. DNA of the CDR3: TGTGCCATAATTCGAGGGGGGGCTGGCTACACCTTC.

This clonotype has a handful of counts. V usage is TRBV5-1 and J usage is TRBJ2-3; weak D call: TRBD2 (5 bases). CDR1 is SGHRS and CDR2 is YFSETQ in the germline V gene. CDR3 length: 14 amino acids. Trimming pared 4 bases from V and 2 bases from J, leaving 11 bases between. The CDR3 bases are TGCGCCAGCAGCCGTAGCGCCCCCACAGATACGCAGTATTTT. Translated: CASSRSAPTDTQYF.

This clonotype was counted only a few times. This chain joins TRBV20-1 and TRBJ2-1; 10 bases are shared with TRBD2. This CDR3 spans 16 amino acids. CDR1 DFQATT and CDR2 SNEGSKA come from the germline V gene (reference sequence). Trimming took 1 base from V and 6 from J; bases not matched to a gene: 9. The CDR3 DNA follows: TGCAGTGCTAGAGCCTATACCGGGACTAGCGCCAATGAGCAGTTCTTC. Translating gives CSARAYTGTSANEQFF.

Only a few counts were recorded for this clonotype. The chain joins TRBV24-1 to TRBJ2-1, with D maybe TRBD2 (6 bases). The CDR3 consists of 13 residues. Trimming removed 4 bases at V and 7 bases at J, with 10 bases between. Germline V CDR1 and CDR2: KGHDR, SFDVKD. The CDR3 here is CATSDRGWNEQFF. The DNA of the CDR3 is TGTGCCACCAGTGACCGGGGGTGGAATGAGCAGTTCTTC.

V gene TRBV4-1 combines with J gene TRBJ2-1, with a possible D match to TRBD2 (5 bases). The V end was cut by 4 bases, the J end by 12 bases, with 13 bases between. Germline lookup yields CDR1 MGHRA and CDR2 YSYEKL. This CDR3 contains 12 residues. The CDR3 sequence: CASSPVGAGQFF. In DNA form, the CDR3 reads TGCGCCAGCAGCCCGGTAGGTGCGGGGCAGTTCTTC.

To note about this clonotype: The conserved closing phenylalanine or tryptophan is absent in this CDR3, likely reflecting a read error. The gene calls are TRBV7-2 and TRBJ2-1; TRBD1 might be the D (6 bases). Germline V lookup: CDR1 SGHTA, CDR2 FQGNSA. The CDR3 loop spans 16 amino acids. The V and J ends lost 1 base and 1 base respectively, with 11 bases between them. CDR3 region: CASSLGAQGSYNEQFS. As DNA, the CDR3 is TGTGCCAGCAGCTTAGGTGCGCAGGGGTCCTACAATGAGCAGTTCTCC.

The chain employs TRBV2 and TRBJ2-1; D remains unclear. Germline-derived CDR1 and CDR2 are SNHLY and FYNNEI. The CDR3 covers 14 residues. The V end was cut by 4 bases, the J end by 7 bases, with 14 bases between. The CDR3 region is CASSATRNINEQFF. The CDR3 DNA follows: TGTGCCAGCAGTGCCACCCGGAATATAAATGAGCAGTTCTTC.

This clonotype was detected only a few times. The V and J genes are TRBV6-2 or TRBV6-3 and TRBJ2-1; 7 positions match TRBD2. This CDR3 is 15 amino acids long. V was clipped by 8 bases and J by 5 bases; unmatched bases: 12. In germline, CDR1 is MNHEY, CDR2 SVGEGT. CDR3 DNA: TGTGCCAGCGGCAAGGGAGCGGGGAAAAACAATGAGCAGTTCTTC. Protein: CASGKGAGKNNEQFF.

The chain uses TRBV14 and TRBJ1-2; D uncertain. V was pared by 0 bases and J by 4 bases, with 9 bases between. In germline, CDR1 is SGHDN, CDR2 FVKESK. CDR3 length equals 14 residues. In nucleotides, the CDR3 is TGTGCCAGCAGCCAAGATATGAGGATCTATGGCTACACCTTC. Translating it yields CASSQDMRIYGYTF.